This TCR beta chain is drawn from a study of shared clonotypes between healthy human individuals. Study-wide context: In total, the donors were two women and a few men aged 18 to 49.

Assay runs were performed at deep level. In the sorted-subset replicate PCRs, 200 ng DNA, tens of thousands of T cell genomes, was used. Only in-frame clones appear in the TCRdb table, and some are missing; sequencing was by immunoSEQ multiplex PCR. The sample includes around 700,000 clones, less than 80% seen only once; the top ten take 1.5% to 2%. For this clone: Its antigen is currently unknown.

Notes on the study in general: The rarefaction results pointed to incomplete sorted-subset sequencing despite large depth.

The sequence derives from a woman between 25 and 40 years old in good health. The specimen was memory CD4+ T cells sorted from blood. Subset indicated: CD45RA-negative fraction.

The CDR3 is CASSPLGPLGHTGELFF. The CDR3 bases are TGTGCCAGCTCACCACTTGGGCCGCTGGGGCACACCGGGGAGCTGTTTTTT. The chain joins TRBV18 to TRBJ2-2; a weak D match, TRBD1 (5 bases). Germline V gives CDR1 KGHSH, CDR2 LQKENI. With 1 base removed from V and 3 bases from J, the gap between germline ends came to 15 bases. The CDR3 covers 17 residues.